This T cell receptor beta chain stems from a study of T cell changes during pregnancy in multiple sclerosis. Profiling relied on immunoSEQ multiplex PCR, and the TCRdb table lists in-frame clones only, not all of them. Altogether around 77,000 clones are present, approximately 94% being singletons, with the ten largest covering roughly 1.2%. The germline CDR1 and CDR2 sequences are KGHSH and LQKENI. Trimming took 2 bases from V and 2 from J, leaving 9 bases between them. This CDR3 has 14 amino acids. Source: peripheral blood, taken in the third trimester of pregnancy. The TCR comes from a female donor with multiple sclerosis, enrolled in a pregnancy study. The V call is TRBV18, the J call TRBJ1-1, with D possibly being TRBD1 (5 bases). The DNA for the CDR3 is TGTGCCAGCTCACCATTACAGGAAAACACTGAAGCTTTCTTT. Translated, it gives CASSPLQENTEAFF. Supplemented by reference TRBV18 and TRBJ1-1, the full variable domain reads NAGVMQNPRHLVRRRGQEARLRCSPMKGHSHVYWYRQLPEEGLKFMVYLQKENIIDESGMPKERFSAEFPKEGPSILRIQQVVRGDSAAYFCASSPLQENTEAFFGQGTRLTVV.